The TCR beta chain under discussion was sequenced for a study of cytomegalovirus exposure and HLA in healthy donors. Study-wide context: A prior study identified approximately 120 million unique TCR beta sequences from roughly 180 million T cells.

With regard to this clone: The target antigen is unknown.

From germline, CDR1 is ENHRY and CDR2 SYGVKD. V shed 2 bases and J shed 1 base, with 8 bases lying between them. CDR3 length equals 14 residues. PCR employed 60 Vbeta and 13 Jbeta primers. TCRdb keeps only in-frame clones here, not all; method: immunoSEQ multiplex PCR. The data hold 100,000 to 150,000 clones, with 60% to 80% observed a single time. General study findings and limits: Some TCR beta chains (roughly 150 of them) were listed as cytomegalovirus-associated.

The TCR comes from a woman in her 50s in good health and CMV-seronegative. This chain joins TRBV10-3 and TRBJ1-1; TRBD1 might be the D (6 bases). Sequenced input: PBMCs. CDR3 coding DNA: TGTGCCATCAGTGAGGGGGGCTCGAACACTGAAGCTTTCTTT. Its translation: CAISEGGSNTEAFF.